This TCR beta chain originates from a study of CD8+ T cells in alopecia areata. Overall study results and limits: Expanded CD8+ clones among the top 100, and scalp clonality, were significantly decreased by tofacitinib. Higher clonality was seen in lesional scalp than in normal scalp, especially in alopecia totalis/universalis.

As concerns this clone: Its matching antigen is unknown.

RNA was extracted and reverse transcribed into cDNA as the sequencing template. Some clones are missing from TCRdb's copy, which holds only in-frame ones; the method was immunoSEQ multiplex PCR. Among about 160,000 clones listed, about three fifths were seen once. The treatment here: oral pan-JAK inhibitor, 5-10 mg twice daily. The CDR3 contains 15 residues. Germline lookup yields CDR1 LGHNA and CDR2 YNFKEQ. V was trimmed by 1 base and J by 5 bases, leaving 14 bases between them. The receptor was derived from a human donor with alopecia areata. The chain carries TRBV4-2 and TRBJ2-5, with D maybe TRBD2 (7 bases). Specimen: CD4+ T cells sorted from blood, collected at week 4, from a patient treated with tofacitinib. CDR3 in DNA: TGTGCCAGCAGCCAAGCCACGGGGGGCTGGGAGACCCAGTACTTC. This codes for CASSQATGGWETQYF.